These 22 T cell receptor beta chains share one sample of origin, sequenced in a study of Ad26.COV2.S vaccination and SARS-CoV-2 variants. Treatment described: about 20 received Ad26.COV2.S at low or high dose, single or two shots; a few received placebo; per-sample allocation not given. Vaccine and placebo recipients were sampled on day 63 after the first injection. TCRdb's table, derived via immunoSEQ multiplex PCR, lists solely in-frame clones and lacks some. Seen here are 350,000 to 500,000 clones, about 90% observed once, and the top ten hold less than 5.5%. The source was peripheral blood, collected in a trial of Ad26.COV2.S vaccine versus placebo. These receptors were collected from a person between 18 and 59 years old who received the Ad26.COV2.S COVID-19 vaccine or a placebo.

The rearrangement links TRBV29-1 to TRBJ2-5, with 8 positions matching TRBD1. The CDR3 runs to 16 residues. The junction had 7 bases not matched to a gene; V was cut back by 0 bases and J by 1 base. CDR1 SQVTM and CDR2 ANQGSEA come from the germline V gene. The CDR3 sequence is CSVEDRTGSLQETQYF. In DNA, the CDR3 is TGCAGCGTTGAAGACAGGACAGGGAGCCTCCAAGAGACCCAGTACTTC.

The V gene is TRBV5-1, the J gene TRBJ2-7, with 7 bases lining up with TRBD1. Per the germline V gene, CDR1 is SGHRS and CDR2 is YFSETQ. With 3 bases clipped from V and 2 bases from J, the junction kept 8 bases outside the gene matches. CDR3 size: 15 residues. The CDR3 reads CASSWKGAQPYEQYF. The CDR3 coding sequence is TGCGCCAGCAGCTGGAAGGGGGCACAACCCTACGAGCAGTACTTC. The entire variable domain, with the rest obtained from reference TRBV5-1 and TRBJ2-7, is as follows: KAGVTQTPRYLIKTRGQQVTLSCSPISGHRSVSWYQQTPGQGLQFLFEYFSETQRNKGNFPGRFSGRQFSNSRSEMNVSTLELGDSALYLCASSWKGAQPYEQYFGPGTRLTVT.

The V and J genes are TRBV19 and TRBJ2-1, with 11 bases that match TRBD1. This CDR3 has 15 residues. The germline V gene has CDR1 LNHDA and CDR2 SQIVND (reference sequence). The ends lost 3 bases at V and 6 bases at J; junction bases unmatched: 4. This chain's CDR3 is CASSMPGQGVNEQFF. CDR3 coding DNA: TGTGCCAGTAGTATGCCGGGACAGGGGGTCAATGAGCAGTTCTTC.

The chain carries TRBV4-2 and TRBJ2-1, with 8 bases that match TRBD2. Germline loops: CDR1 LGHNA, CDR2 YNFKEQ. Unmatched junction bases numbered 10, after V lost 5 bases and J lost 1 base. The CDR3 totals 17 residues. The CDR3 region has the DNA TGTGCCAGCAGCTTAGGTATTAGCGGGGTATCCTACAATGAGCAGTTCTTC. Protein product: CASSLGISGVSYNEQFF.

The V and J genes are TRBV7-2 and TRBJ1-2, with TRBD1 matching over 9 bases. CDR1 SGHTA and CDR2 FQGNSA come from the germline V gene. This CDR3 has 16 residues. V lost 5 bases to trimming and J lost 8 bases; unmatched junction nucleotides: 15. The CDR3, as DNA: TGTGCCAGCAGCCAGGCTGGGGGACAGGGTTTCGGGGGCTACACCTTC. Encoded protein: CASSQAGGQGFGGYTF.

This chain links TRBV10-3 with TRBJ2-7; D tentatively fits TRBD1 or TRBD2 (5 bases each). V lost 4 bases, J lost 5 bases, and 12 bases lay in between. The CDR3 spans 13 residues. Germline CDR1 ENHRY, CDR2 SYGVKD. The CDR3 loop is CAISVAGDDEQYF. CDR3 coding DNA: TGTGCCATCAGTGTAGCCGGGGACGACGAGCAGTACTTC.

The chain recombines TRBV7-2 with TRBJ2-1, with 7 nucleotides matching TRBD2. Per germline, CDR1 SGHTA and CDR2 FQGNSA. The CDR3 is made up of 15 amino acids. J gave up 2 bases and V 5 bases, and 6 bases lay outside the gene matches. The CDR3 reads CASSPRTSPYNEQFF. The CDR3 DNA reads as TGTGCCAGCAGCCCACGGACTAGTCCCTACAATGAGCAGTTCTTC. The full variable domain, in which reference TRBV7-2 and TRBJ2-1 provide the parts outside the CDR3, is GAGVSQSPSNKVTEKGKDVELRCDPISGHTALYWYRQSLGQGLEFLIYFQGNSAPDKSGLPSDRFSAERTGGSVSTLTIQRTQQEDSAVYLCASSPRTSPYNEQFFGPGTRLTVL.

The chain's CDR3 is CASSLGGTSGIGQYF. CDR3 in DNA: TGTGCCAGCAGCTTAGGGGGGACTAGCGGGATAGGGCAGTACTTC. This chain uses TRBV7-2 with TRBJ2-7; 13 nucleotides align to TRBD2. V lost 1 base and J lost 9; bases outside the gene matches: 6. The CDR3 totals 15 residues. Per germline, CDR1 SGHTA and CDR2 FQGNSA.

The rearrangement joins TRBV7-3 to TRBJ2-7; TRBD2 agrees at 11 bases. CDR1 and CDR2 from the germline V gene are SGHTA and FQGTGA. This CDR3 spans 16 amino acids. Trimming removed 5 bases from V and 2 bases from J; junction bases left unmatched: 8. The CDR3 DNA sequence: TGTGCCAGCAGCCCCTTGGGACTAGCGGAGACCTACGAGCAGTACTTC. The encoded protein is CASSPLGLAETYEQYF.

The rearrangement links TRBV24-1 to TRBJ2-5; D tentatively fits TRBD1 or TRBD2 (6 bases each). Germline V gene data show CDR1 as KGHDR and CDR2 as SFDVKD. The CDR3 consists of 13 residues. The V end lost 5 bases, the J end lost 5 bases, and 11 bases lay between the germline ends. In DNA, the CDR3 is TGTGCCACCAGTGTCCGGGGGCTGGAGACCCAGTACTTC. Residues: CATSVRGLETQYF.

The chain joins TRBV7-9 to TRBJ2-7; D is perhaps TRBD1 (5 bases). Trimming shortened V by 0 bases and J by 0 bases, and 9 bases separated the two germline ends. Germline-derived CDR1 and CDR2 are SEHNR and FQNEAQ (reference sequence). This CDR3 is 15 amino acids long. The CDR3 is CASSLAGRLSYEQYF. CDR3 DNA: TGTGCCAGCAGCTTAGCGGGGCGACTCTCCTACGAGCAGTACTTC.

This rearrangement joins TRBV7-6 to TRBJ1-4; D possibly corresponds to TRBD1 (5 bases). V was trimmed by 4 bases and J by 4 bases, leaving 16 bases between them. This CDR3 spans 16 amino acids. Germline-derived CDR1 and CDR2 are SGHVS and FNYEAQ. CDR3 nucleotide sequence: TGTGCCAGCAGCTCATTCAGGGATGGGGGTAATGAAAAACTGTTTTTT. Translating gives CASSSFRDGGNEKLFF.

The chain recombines TRBV7-3 with TRBJ2-6; D gene unclear. Trimming cost V 5 bases and J 4 bases, with 15 bases left between them. The CDR3 has 16 amino acids. The germline gives CDR1 SGHTA, CDR2 FQGTGA. CDR3 nucleotide sequence: TGTGCCAGCAGCAAGGGCCCCATGGGGGGGGCCAACGTCCTGACTTTC. Its protein product is CASSKGPMGGANVLTF. The entire variable domain, with the rest obtained from reference TRBV7-3 and TRBJ2-6, is as follows: GAGVSQTPSNKVTEKGKYVELRCDPISGHTALYWYRQSLGQGPEFLIYFQGTGAADDSGLPNDRFFAVRPEGSVSTLKIQRTERGDSAVYLCASSKGPMGGANVLTFGAGSRLTVL.

The chain combines TRBV5-8 with TRBJ1-6; 8 bases line up with TRBD1. Germline V CDR1 and CDR2: SGHTS, YDEGEE. The CDR3 totals 16 residues. Unmatched junction bases numbered 9, after V lost 4 bases and J lost 6 bases. The CDR3 sequence: CASSGRTGLPNSPLHF. The CDR3 coding sequence is TGTGCCAGCAGCGGTCGGACAGGGTTACCTAATTCACCCCTCCACTTT.

This chain uses TRBV3-1 (or the pseudogene TRBV3-2) with TRBJ1-5, with D unresolved. V gave up 0 bases and J gave up 4 bases, with 16 bases separating them. CDR1 is LGHDT and CDR2 is YNNKEL in the germline V gene (reference sequence). This CDR3 spans 17 amino acids. Here the CDR3 DNA reads TGTGCCAGCAGCCAAGACGGGGTCGGCCTTATAAATCAGCCCCAGCATTTT. Translating gives CASSQDGVGLINQPQHF.

The V and J genes are TRBV19 and TRBJ2-4, with D possibly TRBD2 on 5 matching bases. Germline-derived CDR1 and CDR2 are LNHDA and SQIVND (reference sequence). The CDR3 is 15 residues long. Trimming stripped 1 base from V and 0 bases from J, with 7 bases between. CDR3 nucleotides: TGTGCCAGTAGTATAGCTGGAGGAGCCAAAAACATTCAGTACTTC. Its protein product is CASSIAGGAKNIQYF.

In the case of this clone: The same CDR3 arises from other DNA sequences in this sample as well. The gene calls are TRBV29-1 and TRBJ2-5; D could derive from TRBD1 or TRBD2 (5 bases each). The V end lost 4 bases, the J end lost 5 bases, and 8 bases lay between the germline ends. CDR3 size: 11 residues. Germline CDR1 is SQVTM and CDR2 is ANQGSEA. The CDR3 reads CSVVWGETQYF. The CDR3 bases are TGCAGCGTTGTTTGGGGGGAGACCCAGTACTTC.

This chain connects TRBV5-3 to TRBJ1-1; no reliable D call. TRBV5-3 is marked as an open reading frame, function uncertain. Trimming stripped 5 bases from V and 6 bases from J, with 14 bases between. The CDR3 is 13 amino acids. The CDR3 protein is CARRPPGGSEAFF. For the CDR3, the DNA is TGTGCCAGAAGACCCCCCGGTGGTTCTGAAGCTTTCTTT.

The chain combines TRBV18 with TRBJ2-1; D is possibly TRBD2 (6 bases). The CDR3 runs to 15 residues. With 3 bases removed from V and 5 bases from J, the gap between germline ends came to 14 bases. The germline CDR1 and CDR2 sequences are KGHSH and LQKENI. CDR3 DNA: TGTGCCAGCTCACCCTCTAGCGCAACAAACAATGAGCAGTTCTTC. It codes for CASSPSSATNNEQFF. Drawing the rest from reference TRBV18 and TRBJ2-1, the complete variable domain is NAGVMQNPRHLVRRRGQEARLRCSPMKGHSHVYWYRQLPEEGLKFMVYLQKENIIDESGMPKERFSAEFPKEGPSILRIQQVVRGDSAAYFCASSPSSATNNEQFFGPGTRLTVL.

V is TRBV13 and J is TRBJ2-3; D is unclear. This CDR3 has 13 residues. The V gene's germline CDR1 is PRHDT and CDR2 FYEKMQ (reference sequence). Between the trimmed V and J ends, which lost 1 base and 0 bases, there was a span of 2 bases. CDR3 region: CASSLDSTDTQYF. Written as DNA, the CDR3 is TGTGCCAGCAGCTTAGACAGCACAGATACGCAGTATTTT. The full variable domain, in which reference TRBV13 and TRBJ2-3 provide the parts outside the CDR3, is AAGVIQSPRHLIKEKRETATLKCYPIPRHDTVYWYQQGPGQDPQFLISFYEKMQSDKGSIPDRFSAQQFSDYHSELNMSSLELGDSALYFCASSLDSTDTQYFGPGTRLTVL.

This clone has a single count. The same CDR3 also results from other DNA sequences found in this sample. The chain is built from TRBV5-1 and TRBJ2-1, with D hard to call. This CDR3 has 12 residues. Trimming took 0 bases from V and 7 from J, leaving 5 bases between them. In germline, CDR1 is SGHRS, CDR2 YFSETQ. Here the CDR3 DNA reads TGCGCCAGCAGCTTGGCCGGGAATGAGCAGTTCTTC. It translates to CASSLAGNEQFF.

In its sample, this clone was seen a few times. The chain links TRBV5-1 to TRBJ2-3; perhaps TRBD1 as D (7 bases). The V gene lost 2 bases and the J gene lost 3 bases, with 16 bases spanning the gap. Germline V gene data show CDR1 as SGHRS and CDR2 as YFSETQ. The CDR3 loop spans 16 amino acids. Written as DNA, the CDR3 is TGCGCCAGCAGCTTTCCTCGGGCAGGGGGGACAGATACGCAGTATTTT. Residues: CASSFPRAGGTDTQYF.